This T cell receptor beta chain was sequenced for a study of Graves' ophthalmopathy and Graves' hyperthyroidism. Trimming left V 3 bases short and J 7 bases short, with 9 bases between. Germline loops: CDR1 MDHEN, CDR2 SYDVKM. This CDR3 has 13 amino acids. Amplification from RNA transcripts yielded the TCR beta CDR3 regions. Second-round multiplex PCR followed a first-round RT-PCR using HTBI primers. A single record per CDR3 protein comes from TCRdb applying MiXCR to the multiplex PCR reads. The repertoire includes 400,000 to 500,000 distinct CDR3 sequences, around 21% of them detected once, and under 3% sits in the top ten. This clonotype has a count of ten or more.

The rearrangement uses TRBV28 and TRBJ2-2, with no clear D. The material sequenced was peripheral blood. The TCR was taken from a young woman with stable Graves' hyperthyroidism. The CDR3 reads CASSFQRGGELFF. Written as DNA, the CDR3 is TGTGCCAGCAGTTTTCAACGCGGCGGGGAGCTGTTTTTT. The full variable domain, in which reference TRBV28 and TRBJ2-2 provide the parts outside the CDR3, is DVKVTQSSRYLVKRTGEKVFLECVQDMDHENMFWYRQDPGLGLRLIYFSYDVKMKEKGDIPEGYSVSREKKERFSLILESASTNQTSMYLCASSFQRGGELFFGEGSRLTVL.